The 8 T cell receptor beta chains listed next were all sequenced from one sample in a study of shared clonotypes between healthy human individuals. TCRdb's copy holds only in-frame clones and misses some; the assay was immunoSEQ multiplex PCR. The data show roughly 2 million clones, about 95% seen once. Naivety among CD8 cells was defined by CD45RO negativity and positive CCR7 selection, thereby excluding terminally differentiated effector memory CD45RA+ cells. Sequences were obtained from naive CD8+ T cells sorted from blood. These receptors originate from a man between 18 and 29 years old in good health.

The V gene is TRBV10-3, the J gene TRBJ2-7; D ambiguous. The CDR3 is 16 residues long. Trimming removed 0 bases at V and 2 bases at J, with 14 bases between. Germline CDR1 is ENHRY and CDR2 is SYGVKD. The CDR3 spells CAISESETRNTYEQYF. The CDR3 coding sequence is TGTGCCATCAGTGAGTCGGAGACACGGAATACCTACGAGCAGTACTTC.

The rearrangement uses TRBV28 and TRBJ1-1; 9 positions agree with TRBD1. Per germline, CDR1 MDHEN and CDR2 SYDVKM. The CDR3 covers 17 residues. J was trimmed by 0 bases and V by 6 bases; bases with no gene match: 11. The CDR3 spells CASSLEPGQGMNTEAFF. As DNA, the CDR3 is TGTGCCAGCAGCCTTGAACCGGGACAGGGCATGAACACTGAAGCTTTCTTT.

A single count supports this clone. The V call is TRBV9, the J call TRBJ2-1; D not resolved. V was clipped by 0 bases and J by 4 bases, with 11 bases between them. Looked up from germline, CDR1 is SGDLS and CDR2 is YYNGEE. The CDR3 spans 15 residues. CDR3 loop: CASSVDGGGYNEQFF. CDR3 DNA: TGTGCCAGCAGCGTAGATGGCGGTGGGTACAATGAGCAGTTCTTC.

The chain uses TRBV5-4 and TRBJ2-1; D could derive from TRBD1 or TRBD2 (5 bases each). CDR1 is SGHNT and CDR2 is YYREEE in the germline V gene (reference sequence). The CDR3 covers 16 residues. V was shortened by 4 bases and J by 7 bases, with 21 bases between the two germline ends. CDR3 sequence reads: CASSASGTSLGNEQFF. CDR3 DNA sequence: TGTGCCAGCAGCGCCTCCGGGACCAGCCTAGGGAATGAGCAGTTCTTC.

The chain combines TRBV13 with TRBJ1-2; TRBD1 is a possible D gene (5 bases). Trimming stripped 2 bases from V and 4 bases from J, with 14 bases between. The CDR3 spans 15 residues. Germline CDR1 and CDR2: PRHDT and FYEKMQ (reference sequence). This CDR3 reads CASSLRGREVYGYTF. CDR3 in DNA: TGTGCCAGCAGCTTACGGGGCAGGGAGGTCTATGGCTACACCTTC.

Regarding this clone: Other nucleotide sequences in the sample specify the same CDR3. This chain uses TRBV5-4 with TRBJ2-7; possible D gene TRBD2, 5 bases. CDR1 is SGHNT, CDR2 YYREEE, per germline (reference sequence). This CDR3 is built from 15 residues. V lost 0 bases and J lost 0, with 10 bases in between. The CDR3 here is CASSLGLGSSYEQYF. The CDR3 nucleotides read TGTGCCAGCAGCTTGGGTCTGGGGAGCTCCTACGAGCAGTACTTC.

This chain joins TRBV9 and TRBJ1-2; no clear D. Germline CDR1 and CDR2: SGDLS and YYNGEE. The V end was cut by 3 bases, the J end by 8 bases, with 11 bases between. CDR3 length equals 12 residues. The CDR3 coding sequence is TGTGCCAGCAGCGAAGCAGACCGAGGCTACACCTTC. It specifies CASSEADRGYTF.

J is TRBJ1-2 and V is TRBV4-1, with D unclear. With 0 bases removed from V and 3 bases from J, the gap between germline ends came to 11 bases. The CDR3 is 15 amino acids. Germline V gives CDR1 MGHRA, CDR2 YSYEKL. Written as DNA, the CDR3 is TGCGCCAGCAGCCAAGATGGTACCGAATACTATGGCTACACCTTC. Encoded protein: CASSQDGTEYYGYTF.